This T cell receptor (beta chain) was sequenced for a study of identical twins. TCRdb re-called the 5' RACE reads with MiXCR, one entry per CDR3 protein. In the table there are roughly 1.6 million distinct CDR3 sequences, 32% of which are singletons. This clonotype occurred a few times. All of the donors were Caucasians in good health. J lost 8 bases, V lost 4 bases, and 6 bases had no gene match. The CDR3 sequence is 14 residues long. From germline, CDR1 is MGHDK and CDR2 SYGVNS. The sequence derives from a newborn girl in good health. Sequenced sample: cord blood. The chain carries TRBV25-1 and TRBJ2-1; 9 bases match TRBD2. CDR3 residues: CASSGLAGRDEQFF. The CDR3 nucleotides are TGTGCCAGCAGTGGGCTAGCGGGAAGGGATGAGCAGTTCTTC.